This TCR beta chain was observed in a study of graft-versus-host responses after intestinal transplantation. This clone occurred a few times. Repertoires were generated with immunoSEQ multiplex PCR, while TCRdb's copy carries only in-frame clones and drops some. The data contain tens of thousands of clones, 85% to 95% of them singletons. The sequenced sample was PBMCs, obtained around 37 weeks after intestinal transplant. The source is a human patient who received an intestinal transplant, so some T cells may come from the graft donor.

For the CDR3, the DNA is TGTGCCAGCAGTGAGAGGGACAATCAGCCCCAGCATTTT. As protein: CASSERDNQPQHF. The chain uses TRBV6-4 and TRBJ1-5, with D uncertain. The germline V gene has CDR1 MRHNA and CDR2 SNTAGT. The CDR3 runs to 13 residues. Trimming removed 3 bases at V and 3 bases at J, with 6 bases between.